A selection of T cell receptor beta chains follows, all from one sample in a study of graft-versus-host responses after intestinal transplantation. These TCRs are of unknown antigen specificity. Measured with immunoSEQ multiplex PCR; TCRdb has only the in-frame clones, and not every one. The repertoire holds some 82,000 clones, around nine tenths seen once, with less than 9.5% in the top ten. Here the sequenced sample was unstimulated CD8+ T cells sorted from spleen or lymph node cells, taken before transplant. All receptors derive from a human donor who was the organ donor for an intestinal transplant. CDR3s include the opening cysteine and the closing phenylalanine or tryptophan. The order of the fields is D gene, V gene, CDR3 length, J gene, clone size, CDR3 DNA, CDR3 protein. A D gene is named only where the DNA matches it firmly. Not all rows give a size; the values are once, few, many and, for expanded clones, a class.

d_call: NA
v_call: TRBV11-2
cdr3_length: 15
j_call: TRBJ2-7
clone_size: NA
cdr3_nt: TGTGCCAGCAGCTTTGGGATCTCCGGGTCTCTCGAGCAGTACTTC
cdr3_aa: CASSFGISGSLEQYF

d_call: TRBD2
v_call: TRBV5-8
cdr3_length: 14
j_call: TRBJ2-7
clone_size: NA
cdr3_nt: TGTGCCAGCAGTCTAAGGGAGGGGTACTACGAGCAGTACTTC
cdr3_aa: CASSLREGYYEQYF

d_call: NA
v_call: TRBV9
cdr3_length: 16
j_call: TRBJ1-2
clone_size: NA
cdr3_nt: TGTGCCAGCAGCGAATTTGAACAAAGGGGCAACTATGGCTACACCTTC
cdr3_aa: CASSEFEQRGNYGYTF

d_call: NA
v_call: TRBV7-8
cdr3_length: 11
j_call: TRBJ1-6
clone_size: NA
cdr3_nt: TGTGCCAGCAGCGGTAATTCACCCCTCCACTTT
cdr3_aa: CASSGNSPLHF

d_call: TRBD1
v_call: TRBV29-1
cdr3_length: 14
j_call: TRBJ1-3
clone_size: NA
cdr3_nt: TGCAGCGTTGAAGGGCAGGGGGAGAGAAACACCATATATTTT
cdr3_aa: CSVEGQGERNTIYF

d_call: TRBD2
v_call: TRBV28
cdr3_length: 15
j_call: TRBJ2-2
clone_size: NA
cdr3_nt: TGTGCCAGCAGTTCCGGACTAGTCTTAACCGGGGAGCTGTTTTTT
cdr3_aa: CASSSGLVLTGELFF

d_call: NA
v_call: TRBV27
cdr3_length: 12
j_call: TRBJ1-1
clone_size: NA
cdr3_nt: TGTGCCAGCAGTTTAGGGGCCACTGAAGCTTTCTTT
cdr3_aa: CASSLGATEAFF

d_call: TRBD2
v_call: TRBV7-2
cdr3_length: 15
j_call: TRBJ2-3
clone_size: NA
cdr3_nt: TGTGCCAGCAGCTCAGTCAGCGGGACCACAGATACGCAGTATTTT
cdr3_aa: CASSSVSGTTDTQYF

d_call: NA
v_call: TRBV9
cdr3_length: 10
j_call: TRBJ2-1
clone_size: NA
cdr3_nt: TGTGCCAGCAAACCGGGATTCCAGGTCTTC
cdr3_aa: CASKPGFQVF

d_call: NA
v_call: TRBV4-1
cdr3_length: 12
j_call: TRBJ2-7
clone_size: NA
cdr3_nt: TGCGCCAGCAGCCAGTTCGGAGACGAGCAGTACTTC
cdr3_aa: CASSQFGDEQYF

d_call: NA
v_call: TRBV7-6
cdr3_length: 12
j_call: TRBJ1-1
clone_size: NA
cdr3_nt: TGTGCCAGCAGCTCCCCCGGGACGGAAGCTTTCTTT
cdr3_aa: CASSSPGTEAFF

d_call: NA
v_call: TRBV4-1
cdr3_length: 17
j_call: TRBJ1-5
clone_size: NA
cdr3_nt: TGCGCCAGCAGCCAAGGCCCAGGGCGGGGTAGCAATCAGCCCCAGCATTTT
cdr3_aa: CASSQGPGRGSNQPQHF

d_call: NA
v_call: TRBV5-5
cdr3_length: 14
j_call: TRBJ2-1
clone_size: NA
cdr3_nt: TGTGCCAGCAGCTTGCCGAGCTCCTACAATGAGCAGTTCTTC
cdr3_aa: CASSLPSSYNEQFF

d_call: TRBD2
v_call: TRBV6-4
cdr3_length: 13
j_call: TRBJ2-3
clone_size: NA
cdr3_nt: TGTGCCAGCAGTGACTCTCTAGCGGGGATGCAGTATTTT
cdr3_aa: CASSDSLAGMQYF

d_call: NA
v_call: TRBV5-4
cdr3_length: 13
j_call: TRBJ1-6
clone_size: NA
cdr3_nt: TGTGCCAGCAGCTTGGGGGGGGGTTCACCCCTCCACTTT
cdr3_aa: CASSLGGGSPLHF

d_call: NA
v_call: TRBV27
cdr3_length: 13
j_call: TRBJ2-2
clone_size: once
cdr3_nt: TGTGCCAGCAGTTTAGGGAACACCGGGGAGCTGTTTTTT
cdr3_aa: CASSLGNTGELFF

d_call: TRBD2
v_call: TRBV4-2
cdr3_length: 15
j_call: TRBJ2-5
clone_size: NA
cdr3_nt: TGTGCCAGCAGCCCCCTAGCGGGGGGGCAAGAGACCCAGTACTTC
cdr3_aa: CASSPLAGGQETQYF

d_call: NA
v_call: TRBV4-1
cdr3_length: 14
j_call: TRBJ2-7
clone_size: NA
cdr3_nt: TGCGCCAGCAGCCGCATCGGGCCCCCCTACGAGCAGTACTTC
cdr3_aa: CASSRIGPPYEQYF

d_call: NA
v_call: TRBV5-1
cdr3_length: 15
j_call: TRBJ1-1
clone_size: NA
cdr3_nt: TGCGCCAGCAGCTTGGAAGGGGGGCACTACACTGAAGCTTTCTTT
cdr3_aa: CASSLEGGHYTEAFF

d_call: NA
v_call: TRBV2
cdr3_length: 15
j_call: TRBJ2-7
clone_size: NA
cdr3_nt: TGTGCCAGCAGTGAGTCAGCATCTCAAGGTTACGAGCAGTACTTC
cdr3_aa: CASSESASQGYEQYF

d_call: NA
v_call: TRBV6-1
cdr3_length: 13
j_call: TRBJ2-1
clone_size: NA
cdr3_nt: TGTGCCAGCAGGGGGGGGGCGGACAATGAGCAGTTCTTC
cdr3_aa: CASRGGADNEQFF

d_call: NA
v_call: TRBV6-4
cdr3_length: 14
j_call: TRBJ2-3
clone_size: NA
cdr3_nt: TGTGCCAGCAGTGACGGGGGGGCGGGAGATACGCAGTATTTT
cdr3_aa: CASSDGGAGDTQYF

d_call: TRBD1
v_call: TRBV7-8
cdr3_length: 15
j_call: TRBJ2-3
clone_size: NA
cdr3_nt: TGTGCCAGCAGCCCACACCGGGACAGGGTGAATACGCAGTATTTT
cdr3_aa: CASSPHRDRVNTQYF

d_call: TRBD2
v_call: TRBV6-4
cdr3_length: 16
j_call: TRBJ2-1
clone_size: NA
cdr3_nt: TGTGCCAGCAGTGACTCCGCTAGCGGGGGGTTAGATGAGCAGTTCTTC
cdr3_aa: CASSDSASGGLDEQFF

d_call: TRBD1
v_call: TRBV9
cdr3_length: 17
j_call: TRBJ1-1
clone_size: NA
cdr3_nt: TGTGCCAGCAGCGCAAGCCAGGGGGGGGGTTTGTACACTGAAGCTTTCTTT
cdr3_aa: CASSASQGGGLYTEAFF

d_call: NA
v_call: TRBV27
cdr3_length: 21
j_call: TRBJ2-2
clone_size: NA
cdr3_nt: TGTGCCAGCAGTCTATACCCCCTGGGGGGGGGCTGTATGGGAAACACCGGGGAGCTGTTTTTT
cdr3_aa: CASSLYPLGGGCMGNTGELFF